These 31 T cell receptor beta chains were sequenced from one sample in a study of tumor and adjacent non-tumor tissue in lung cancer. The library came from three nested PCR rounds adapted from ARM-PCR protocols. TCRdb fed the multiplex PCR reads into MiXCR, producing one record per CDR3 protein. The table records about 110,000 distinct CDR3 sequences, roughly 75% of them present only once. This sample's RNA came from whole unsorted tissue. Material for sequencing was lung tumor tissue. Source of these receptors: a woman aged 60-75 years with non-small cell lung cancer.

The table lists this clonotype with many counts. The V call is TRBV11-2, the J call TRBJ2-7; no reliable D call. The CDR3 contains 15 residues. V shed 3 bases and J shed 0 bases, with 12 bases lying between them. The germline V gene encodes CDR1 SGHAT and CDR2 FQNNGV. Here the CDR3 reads CASSFEKGHSYEQYF. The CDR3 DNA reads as TGTGCCAGCAGCTTTGAGAAGGGCCACTCCTACGAGCAGTACTTC.

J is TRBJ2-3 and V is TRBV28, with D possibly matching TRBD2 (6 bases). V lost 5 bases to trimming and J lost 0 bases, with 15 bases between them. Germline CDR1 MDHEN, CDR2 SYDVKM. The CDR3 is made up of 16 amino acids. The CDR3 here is CASSLQWRGSTDTQYF. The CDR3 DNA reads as TGTGCCAGCAGTCTCCAATGGCGGGGAAGCACAGATACGCAGTATTTT.

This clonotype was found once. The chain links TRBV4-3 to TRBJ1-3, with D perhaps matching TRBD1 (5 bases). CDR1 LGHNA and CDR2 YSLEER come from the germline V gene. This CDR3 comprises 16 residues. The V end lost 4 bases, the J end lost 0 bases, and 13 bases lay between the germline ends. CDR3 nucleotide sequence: TGCGCCAGCAGCCCCCCAGGGCAGCTCTCTGGAAACACCATATATTTT. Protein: CASSPPGQLSGNTIYF.

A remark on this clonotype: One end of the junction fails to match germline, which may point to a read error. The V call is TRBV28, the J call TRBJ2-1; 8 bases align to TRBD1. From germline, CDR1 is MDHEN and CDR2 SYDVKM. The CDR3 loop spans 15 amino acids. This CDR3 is CVSSLMDRVYNEQFF. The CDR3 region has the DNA TGTGTCAGCAGTTTAATGGACAGGGTATACAATGAGCAGTTCTTC.

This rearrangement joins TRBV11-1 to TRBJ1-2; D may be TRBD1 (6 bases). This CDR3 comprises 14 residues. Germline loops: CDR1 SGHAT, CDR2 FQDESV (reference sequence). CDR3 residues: CSSNSQGPLYGYTF. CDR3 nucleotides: TGTAGCAGCAACTCACAGGGCCCGCTCTATGGCTACACCTTC. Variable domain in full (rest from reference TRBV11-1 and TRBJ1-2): EAEVAQSPRYKITEKSQAVAFWCDPISGHATLYWYRQILGQGPELLVQFQDESVVDDSQLPKDRFSAERLKGVDSTLKIQPAELGDSAMYLCSSNSQGPLYGYTFGSGTRLTVV.

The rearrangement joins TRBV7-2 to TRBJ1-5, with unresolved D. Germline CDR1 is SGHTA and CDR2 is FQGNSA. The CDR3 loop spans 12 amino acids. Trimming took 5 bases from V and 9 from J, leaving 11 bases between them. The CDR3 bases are TGTGCCAGCAGCCAAGAAGGATGGCCCCAGCATTTT. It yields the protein CASSQEGWPQHF.

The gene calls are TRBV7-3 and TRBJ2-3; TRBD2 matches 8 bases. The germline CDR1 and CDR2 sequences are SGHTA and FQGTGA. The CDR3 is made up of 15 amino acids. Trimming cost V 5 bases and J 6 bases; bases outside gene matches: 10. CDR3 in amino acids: CASSPGGALMDTQYF. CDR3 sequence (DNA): TGTGCCAGCAGCCCCGGGGGGGCACTAATGGATACGCAGTATTTT.

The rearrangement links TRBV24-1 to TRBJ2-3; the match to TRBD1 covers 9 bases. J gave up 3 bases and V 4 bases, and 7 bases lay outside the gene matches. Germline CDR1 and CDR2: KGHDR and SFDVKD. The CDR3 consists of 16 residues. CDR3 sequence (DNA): TGTGCCACCAGTGACCCAGGACAGGGGACAACAGATACGCAGTATTTT. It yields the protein CATSDPGQGTTDTQYF.

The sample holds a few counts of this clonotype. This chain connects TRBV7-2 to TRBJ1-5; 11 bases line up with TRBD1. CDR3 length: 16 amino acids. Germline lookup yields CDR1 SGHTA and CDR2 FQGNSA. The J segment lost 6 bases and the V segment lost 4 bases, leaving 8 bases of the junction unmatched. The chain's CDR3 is CASSSRTGGIGQPQHF. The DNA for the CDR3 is TGTGCCAGCAGCTCGCGGACAGGGGGCATAGGTCAGCCCCAGCATTTT.

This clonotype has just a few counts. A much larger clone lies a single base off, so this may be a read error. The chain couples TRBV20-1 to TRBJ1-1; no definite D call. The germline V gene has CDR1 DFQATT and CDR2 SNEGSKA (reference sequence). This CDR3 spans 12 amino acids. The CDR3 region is CSVRGQNTEAFF. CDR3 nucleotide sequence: TGCAGTGTTAGAGGGCAGAACACTGAAGCTTTCTTT.

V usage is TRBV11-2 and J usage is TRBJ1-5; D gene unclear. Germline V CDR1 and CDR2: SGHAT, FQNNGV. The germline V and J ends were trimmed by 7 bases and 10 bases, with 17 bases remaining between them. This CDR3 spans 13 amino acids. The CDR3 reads CASNLEGGHPQHF. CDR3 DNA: TGTGCCAGCAACTTGGAGGGAGGCCACCCCCAGCATTTT. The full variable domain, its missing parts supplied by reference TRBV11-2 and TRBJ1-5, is EAGVAQSPRYKIIEKRQSVAFWCNPISGHATLYWYQQILGQGPKLLIQFQNNGVVDDSQLPKDRFSAERLKGVDSTLKIQPAKLEDSAVYLCASNLEGGHPQHFGDGTRLSIL.

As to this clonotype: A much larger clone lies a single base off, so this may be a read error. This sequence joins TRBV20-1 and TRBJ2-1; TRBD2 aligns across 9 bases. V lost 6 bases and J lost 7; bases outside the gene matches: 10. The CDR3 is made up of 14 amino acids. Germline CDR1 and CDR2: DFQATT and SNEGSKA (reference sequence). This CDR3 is CSAEALAGLNEQFF. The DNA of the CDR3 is TGCAGTGCCGAGGCGCTAGCGGGATTGAATGAGCAGTTCTTC.

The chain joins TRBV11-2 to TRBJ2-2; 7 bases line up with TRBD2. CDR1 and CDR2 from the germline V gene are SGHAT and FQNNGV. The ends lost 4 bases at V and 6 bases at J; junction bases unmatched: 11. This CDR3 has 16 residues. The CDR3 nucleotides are TGTGCCAGCAGCTCCAGCCCGGGACTAATCTCCGGGGAGCTGTTTTTT. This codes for CASSSSPGLISGELFF. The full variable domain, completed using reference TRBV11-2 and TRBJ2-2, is EAGVAQSPRYKIIEKRQSVAFWCNPISGHATLYWYQQILGQGPKLLIQFQNNGVVDDSQLPKDRFSAERLKGVDSTLKIQPAKLEDSAVYLCASSSSPGLISGELFFGEGSRLTVL.

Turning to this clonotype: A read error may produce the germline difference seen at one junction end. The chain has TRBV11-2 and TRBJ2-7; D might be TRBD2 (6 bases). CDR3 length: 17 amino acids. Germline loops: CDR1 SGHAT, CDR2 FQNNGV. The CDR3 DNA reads TGTGCTAGCAGCTTATCTCCGGACCGGGGGTTCTCCTACGAGCAATACTTC. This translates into CASSLSPDRGFSYEQYF.

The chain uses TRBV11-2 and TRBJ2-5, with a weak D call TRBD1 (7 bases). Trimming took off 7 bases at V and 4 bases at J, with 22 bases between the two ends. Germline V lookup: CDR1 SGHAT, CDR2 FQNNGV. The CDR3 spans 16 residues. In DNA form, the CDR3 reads TGTGCCAGCAATTTAGAATGGTACAGGGGAGGAGAGACCCAGTACTTC. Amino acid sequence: CASNLEWYRGGETQYF.

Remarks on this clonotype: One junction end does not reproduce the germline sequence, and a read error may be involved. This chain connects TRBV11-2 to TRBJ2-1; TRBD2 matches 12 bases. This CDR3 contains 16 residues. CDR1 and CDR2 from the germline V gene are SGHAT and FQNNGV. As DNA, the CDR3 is TGTACCAGCAGGCTAGGAGGGACTAGCGGGCCCAATGAACAGTTCTTC. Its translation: CTSRLGGTSGPNEQFF.

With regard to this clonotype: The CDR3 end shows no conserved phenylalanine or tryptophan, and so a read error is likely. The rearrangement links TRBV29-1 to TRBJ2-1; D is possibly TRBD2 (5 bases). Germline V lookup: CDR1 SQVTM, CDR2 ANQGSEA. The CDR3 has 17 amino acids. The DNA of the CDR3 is TGCAGCATTGAAGTTAATGAAAATCGGGAAGGTTACAATGAGCAGTTCATC. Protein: CSIEVNENREGYNEQFI.

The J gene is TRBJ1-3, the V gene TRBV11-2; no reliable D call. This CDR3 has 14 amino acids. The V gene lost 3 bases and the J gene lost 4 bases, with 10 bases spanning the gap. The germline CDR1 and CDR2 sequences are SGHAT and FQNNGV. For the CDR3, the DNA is TGTGCCAGCAGCTTCCCCACGCTGGGAAACACCATATATTTT. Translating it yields CASSFPTLGNTIYF.

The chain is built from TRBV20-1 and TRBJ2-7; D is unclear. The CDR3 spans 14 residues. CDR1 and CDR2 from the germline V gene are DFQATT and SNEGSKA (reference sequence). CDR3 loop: CSASSQKVPYEQYV. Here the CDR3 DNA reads TGCAGTGCTAGCTCGCAGAAAGTTCCTTACGAGCAATACGTC.

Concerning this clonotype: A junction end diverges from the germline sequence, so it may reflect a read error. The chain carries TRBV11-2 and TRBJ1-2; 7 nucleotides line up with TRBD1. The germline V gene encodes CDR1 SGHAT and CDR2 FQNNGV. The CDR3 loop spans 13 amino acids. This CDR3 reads CTSSTTGASGYTF. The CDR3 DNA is TGTACCAGCAGCACTACAGGGGCCTCTGGCTACACCTTC.

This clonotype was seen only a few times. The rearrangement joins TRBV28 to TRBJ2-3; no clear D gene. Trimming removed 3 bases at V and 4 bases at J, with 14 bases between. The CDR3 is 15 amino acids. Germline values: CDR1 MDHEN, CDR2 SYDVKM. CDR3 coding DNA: TGTGCCAGCAGTTTTCTTCCCCAGAGGCCAGATACGCAGTATTTT. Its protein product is CASSFLPQRPDTQYF.

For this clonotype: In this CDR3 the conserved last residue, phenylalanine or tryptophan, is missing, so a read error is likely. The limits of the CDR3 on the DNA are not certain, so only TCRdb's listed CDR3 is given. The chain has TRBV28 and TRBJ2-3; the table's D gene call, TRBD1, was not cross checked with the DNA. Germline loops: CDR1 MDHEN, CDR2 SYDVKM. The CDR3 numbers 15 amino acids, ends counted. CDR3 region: CASSLLGSRGDTRYC.

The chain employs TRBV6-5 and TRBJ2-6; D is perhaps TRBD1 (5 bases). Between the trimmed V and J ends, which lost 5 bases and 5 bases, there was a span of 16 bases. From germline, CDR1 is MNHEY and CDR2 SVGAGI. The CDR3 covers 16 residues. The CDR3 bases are TGTGCCAGCAGTAGATCACAGGCTACTTGGGCCAACGTCCTGACTTTC. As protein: CASSRSQATWANVLTF.

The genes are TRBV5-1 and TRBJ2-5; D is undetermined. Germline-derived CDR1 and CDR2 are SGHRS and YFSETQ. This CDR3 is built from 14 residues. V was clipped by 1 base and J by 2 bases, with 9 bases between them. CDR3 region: CASSLCIGQETQYF. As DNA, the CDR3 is TGCGCCAGCAGCTTGTGTATCGGACAAGAGACCCAGTACTTC.

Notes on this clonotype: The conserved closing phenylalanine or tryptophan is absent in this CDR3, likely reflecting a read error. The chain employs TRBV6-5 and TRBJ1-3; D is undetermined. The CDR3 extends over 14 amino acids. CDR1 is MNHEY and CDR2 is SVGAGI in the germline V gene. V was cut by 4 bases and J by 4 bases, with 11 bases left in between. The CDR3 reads CASSLVARGNTIYL. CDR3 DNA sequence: TGTGCCAGCAGTTTAGTGGCCCGAGGAAACACCATATATCTT.

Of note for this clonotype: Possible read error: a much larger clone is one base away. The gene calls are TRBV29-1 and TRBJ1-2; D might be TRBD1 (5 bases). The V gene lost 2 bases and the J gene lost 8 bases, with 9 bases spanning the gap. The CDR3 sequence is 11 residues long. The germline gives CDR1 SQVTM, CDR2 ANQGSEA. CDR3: CSVELGDGYTF. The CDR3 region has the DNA TGCAGCGTTGAATTAGGGGACGGCTACACCTTC. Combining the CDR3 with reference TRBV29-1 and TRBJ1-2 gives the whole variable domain SAVISQKPSRDICQRGTSLTIQCQVDSQVTMMFWYRQQPGQSLTLIATANQGSEATYESGFVIDKFPISRPNLTFSTLTVSNMSPEDSSIYLCSVELGDGYTFGSGTRLTVV.

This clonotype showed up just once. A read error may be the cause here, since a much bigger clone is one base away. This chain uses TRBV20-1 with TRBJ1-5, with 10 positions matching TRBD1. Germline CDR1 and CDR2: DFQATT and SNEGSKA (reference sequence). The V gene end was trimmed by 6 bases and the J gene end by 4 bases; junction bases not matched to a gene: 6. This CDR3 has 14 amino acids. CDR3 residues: CSAGQGYINQPQHF. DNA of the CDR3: TGCAGTGCGGGACAGGGGTACATAAATCAGCCCCAGCATTTT.

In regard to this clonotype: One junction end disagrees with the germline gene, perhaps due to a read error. The CDR3 here is CASSPKKSSYNSLLHF. The CDR3 DNA follows: TGTGCCAGCAGCCCTAAAAAAAGCTCCTATAATTCACTCCTCCACTTT. V usage is TRBV11-3 and J usage is TRBJ1-6; no reliable D call. The CDR3 is made up of 16 amino acids. From germline, CDR1 is SGHNT and CDR2 YENEEA.

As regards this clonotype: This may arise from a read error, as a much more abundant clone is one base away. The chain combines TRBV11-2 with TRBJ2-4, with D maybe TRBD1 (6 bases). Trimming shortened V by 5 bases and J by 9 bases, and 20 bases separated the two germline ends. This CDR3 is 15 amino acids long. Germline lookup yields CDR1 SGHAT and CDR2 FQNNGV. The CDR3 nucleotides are TGTGCCAGCAGCCCAATTTTTTCAGGGGAAATCATTCAGTACTTC. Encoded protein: CASSPIFSGEIIQYF.

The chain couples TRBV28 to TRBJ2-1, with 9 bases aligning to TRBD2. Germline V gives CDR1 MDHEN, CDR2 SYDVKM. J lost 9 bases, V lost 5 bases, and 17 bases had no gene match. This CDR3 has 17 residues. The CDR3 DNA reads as TGTGCCAGCAGTCTCCAAACACCGGGACTAGCTGCCAGTGAGCAGTTCTTC. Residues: CASSLQTPGLAASEQFF. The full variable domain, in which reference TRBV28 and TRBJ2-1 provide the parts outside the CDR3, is DVKVTQSSRYLVKRTGEKVFLECVQDMDHENMFWYRQDPGLGLRLIYFSYDVKMKEKGDIPEGYSVSREKKERFSLILESASTNQTSMYLCASSLQTPGLAASEQFFGPGTRLTVL.

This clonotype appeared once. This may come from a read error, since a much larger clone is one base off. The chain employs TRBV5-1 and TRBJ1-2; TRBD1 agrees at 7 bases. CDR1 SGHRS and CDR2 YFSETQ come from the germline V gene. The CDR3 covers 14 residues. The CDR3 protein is CASSGGTANYGYIF. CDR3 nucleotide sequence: TGCGCCAGCAGCGGCGGGACAGCTAACTATGGCTACATCTTC.